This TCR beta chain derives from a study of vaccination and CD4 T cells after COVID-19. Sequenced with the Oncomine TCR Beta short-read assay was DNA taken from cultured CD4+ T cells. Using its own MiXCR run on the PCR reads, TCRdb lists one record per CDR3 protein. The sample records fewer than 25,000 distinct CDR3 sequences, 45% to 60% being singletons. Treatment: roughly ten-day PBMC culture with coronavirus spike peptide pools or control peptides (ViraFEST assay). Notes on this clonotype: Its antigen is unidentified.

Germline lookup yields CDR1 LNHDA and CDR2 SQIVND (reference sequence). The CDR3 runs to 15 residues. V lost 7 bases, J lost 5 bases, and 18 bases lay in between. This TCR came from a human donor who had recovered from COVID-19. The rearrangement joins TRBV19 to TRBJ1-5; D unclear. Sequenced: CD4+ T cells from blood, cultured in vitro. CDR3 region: CASTPLGISDQPQHF. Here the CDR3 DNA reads TGTGCCAGTACCCCTCTGGGCATTTCCGATCAGCCCCAGCATTTT.